The sequence of this T cell receptor (beta chain) was determined in a study of T cells after posttransplantation cyclophosphamide. This related bone marrow graft donor gave peripheral blood on the day of marrow donation. This clone was seen only once. Its antigen is not identified. Profiling relied on immunoSEQ multiplex PCR, and the TCRdb table lists in-frame clones only, not all of them. The profile covers some 1,300 clones, with 60% to 75% appearing a single time and 10% to 15% taken by the ten largest. Study conclusions and caveats: Skin or GI-infiltrating T cells shared few TRB sequences with blood. Donor CD8+ memory clones often dominated recipient blood repertoires at later times. Recipient CMV seropositivity and CMV reactivation strongly tracked TRB clonality.

J lost 4 bases, V lost 4 bases, and 7 bases had no gene match. Per the germline V gene, CDR1 is LNHDA and CDR2 is SQIVND (reference sequence). The CDR3 is 14 residues long. This TCR was sampled from a man aged 50 or older in good health, CMV-negative, and a related stem cell transplant donor. The chain has TRBV19 and TRBJ2-7, with 7 bases lining up with TRBD2. The sequenced sample consisted of memory CD8+ T cells sorted from blood. CDR3 sequence (DNA): TGTGCCAGTAGTAGAGACGGGACTAAGTACGAGCAGTACTTC. It codes for CASSRDGTKYEQYF. Supplemented by reference TRBV19 and TRBJ2-7, the full variable domain reads DGGITQSPKYLFRKEGQNVTLSCEQNLNHDAMYWYRQDPGQGLRLIYYSQIVNDFQKGDIAEGYSVSREKKESFPLTVTSAQKNPTAFYLCASSRDGTKYEQYFGPGTRLTVT.